A single sample is the source of the 5 T cell receptor beta chains below, sequenced in a study of shared clonotypes between healthy human individuals. TCRdb's table, derived via immunoSEQ multiplex PCR, lists solely in-frame clones and lacks some. The profile shows 450,000 to 500,000 clones, 78% of them singletons. The sample consisted of PBMCs. The receptors originated from a woman aged 40 to 55 in good health. Some clones in this sample may be carry-over from other donors' samples.

Turning to this clone: Different DNA sequences within this sample yield the same CDR3. The rearrangement joins TRBV18 to TRBJ2-7, with D perhaps TRBD1 (5 bases). This CDR3 comprises 14 residues. Germline-derived CDR1 and CDR2 are KGHSH and LQKENI. The ends were cut back, 3 bases at V and 2 bases at J, with 11 bases in the middle. The CDR3 is CASSPSGATYEQYF. For the CDR3, the DNA is TGTGCCAGCTCACCTTCTGGGGCTACCTACGAGCAGTACTTC.

The rearrangement joins TRBV11-3 to TRBJ2-7; 11 bases map to TRBD1. Germline V CDR1 and CDR2: SGHNT, YENEEA. V trimming: 6 bases; J trimming: 2 bases; junction bases outside the gene matches: 12. The CDR3 is 17 amino acids. DNA for the CDR3: TGTGCCAGCAGGTCGGACAGGGGGCCCCCAAAAACCTACGAGCAGTACTTC. It codes for CASRSDRGPPKTYEQYF.

The chain has TRBV7-3 and TRBJ2-7; a possible D gene is TRBD2 (5 bases). From germline, CDR1 is SGHTA and CDR2 FQGTGA. With 0 bases removed from V and 6 bases from J, the gap between germline ends came to 9 bases. This CDR3 comprises 13 residues. CDR3: CASSLTPGSEQYF. The CDR3 DNA reads as TGTGCCAGCAGCTTAACCCCGGGAAGCGAGCAGTACTTC.

The V and J genes are TRBV28 and TRBJ1-1; no clear D gene. This CDR3 comprises 14 residues. CDR1 is MDHEN, CDR2 SYDVKM, per germline. The V end was cut by 9 bases, the J end by 1 base, with 15 bases between. The CDR3 DNA reads as TGTGCCAGTGGGTTGGAAGCACAGAACACTGAAGCTTTCTTT. Encoded protein: CASGLEAQNTEAFF.

The V call is TRBV29-1, the J call TRBJ2-7; D might be TRBD1 or TRBD2, each matching 5 bases. The CDR3 is 14 residues long. V dropped 4 bases and J dropped 2 bases, with 15 bases sitting between them. Germline CDR1 and CDR2: SQVTM and ANQGSEA. The CDR3 DNA follows: TGCAGCGTTGCCCCCGGGGCCTCGGCCTACGAGCAGTACTTC. Translated, it gives CSVAPGASAYEQYF.